This T cell receptor beta chain was found in a study of blood T cell repertoires in COVID-19. For the study at large: Specimens from acute and convalescent COVID-19 originated in the United States, Italy and Spain. The cDNA or gDNA used as material had been derived from T cells, B-cell-depleted T cells, or PBMCs.

V lost 1 base to trimming and J lost 15 bases; unmatched junction nucleotides: 6. Germline CDR1 SGHVS, CDR2 FNYEAQ. The CDR3 spans 12 residues. The assay was immunoSEQ multiplex PCR, and TCRdb's table has in-frame clones only and misses some. The sample yields about 61,000 clones, over 75% seen once. By sample fraction, this clone is medium-sized (0.01 to 0.1%). The sample comprised peripheral blood. The receptor was isolated from a man older than 75 with active or convalescent COVID-19. The chain combines TRBV7-6 with TRBJ2-1; 7 bases line up with TRBD2. The CDR3 DNA reads as TGTGCCAGCAGCTTAGGTACTAGCGATAGGTTCTTC. Its translation: CASSLGTSDRFF.